These 7 T cell receptor beta chains were all obtained from the same sample, sequenced in a study of cytomegalovirus exposure and HLA in healthy donors. 60 Vbeta and 13 Jbeta primers were used in PCR. Repertoires were generated with immunoSEQ multiplex PCR, while TCRdb's copy carries only in-frame clones and drops some. The sample lists approximately 210,000 clones, 80% occurring once. The sequencing input was PBMCs. These receptors all come from a woman in her thirties or forties in good health and CMV-seronegative.

This chain connects TRBV27 to TRBJ2-6; TRBD1 matches 9 bases. From germline, CDR1 is MNHEY and CDR2 SMNVEV (reference sequence). The V segment lost 2 bases and the J segment 0 bases; nucleotides outside the gene matches: 2. This CDR3 contains 17 residues. CDR3 DNA: TGTGCCAGCAGTTTAGGGACAGGGTACTCTGGGGCCAACGTCCTGACTTTC. It codes for CASSLGTGYSGANVLTF.

This clone has only one observation. The junction departs from germline at one end; a sequencing error may be responsible. The chain uses TRBV9 and TRBJ1-1; 7 bases agree with TRBD1. In germline, CDR1 is SGDLS, CDR2 YYNGEE. This CDR3 region has 16 residues. The CDR3 region has the DNA TGTGCCAGCAGCCGAACGAACCCCGGGACAGAGCTACTCCCCAACTTT. As protein: CASSRTNPGTELLPNF.

The V gene is TRBV19, the J gene TRBJ1-1; 8 nucleotides match TRBD1. The CDR3 runs to 16 residues. V lost 2 bases and J lost 0; bases outside the gene matches: 5. The germline gives CDR1 LNHDA, CDR2 SQIVND (reference sequence). The CDR3 reads CASSILGQGLNTEAFF. CDR3 in DNA: TGTGCCAGTAGTATATTAGGACAGGGTTTGAACACTGAAGCTTTCTTT.

The chain has TRBV28 and TRBJ2-7; TRBD2 agrees at 10 bases. CDR1 and CDR2 from the germline V gene are MDHEN and SYDVKM. The CDR3 consists of 18 residues. V was pared by 2 bases and J by 7 bases, with 17 bases of the junction left unmatched. CDR3 sequence: CASSLGPSGSSLVGEQYF. As DNA, the CDR3 is TGTGCCAGCAGTTTAGGGCCTAGCGGGAGTTCGCTGGTGGGAGAGCAGTACTTC.

This clone was found once. V usage is TRBV9 and J usage is TRBJ2-3; 9 nucleotides agree with TRBD2. Germline trimming cut 2 bases from V and 6 bases from J; bases unmatched to any gene: 10. The CDR3 is made up of 16 amino acids. Germline CDR1 is SGDLS and CDR2 is YYNGEE. CDR3 nucleotide sequence: TGTGCCAGCAGCGTGGGACTAGCTCTACCCGGGGATACGCAGTATTTT. This codes for CASSVGLALPGDTQYF.

V and J are TRBV5-1 and TRBJ1-1; the match to TRBD1 covers 12 bases. The CDR3 spans 17 residues. Germline CDR1 reads SGHRS; CDR2 reads YFSETQ. V shed 0 bases, J shed 4 bases, and the junction held 7 bases outside the gene matches. The CDR3 coding sequence is TGCGCCAGCAGCTTGGTAGGGACAGGGGGCGTTGGCACTGAAGCTTTCTTT. As protein: CASSLVGTGGVGTEAFF.

V is TRBV7-3 and J is TRBJ2-1; 11 positions match TRBD2. The CDR3 length is 15 residues. CDR1 is SGHTA and CDR2 is FQGTGA in the germline V gene. V gave up 5 bases and J gave up 9 bases; unmatched junction bases: 9. The CDR3 bases are TGTGCCAGCAGCCTCACTAGCGGGAGTTTTCTTGAGCAGTTCTTC. It codes for CASSLTSGSFLEQFF.